This TCR beta chain was captured in a study of T cell responses to AZD1222 COVID-19 vaccine. Whole-study findings and limits: Samples come after the peak T cell response, not at day 14. Donors skewed white British and female; clonal diversity was possibly underestimated. Along spike, vaccine-associated CD4 TCRs were found throughout, with dominance at 160-218 and 743-854.

This CDR3 has 15 residues. The V segment lost 6 bases and the J segment 5 bases; nucleotides outside the gene matches: 10. Germline assignment: CDR1 MDHEN and CDR2 SYDVKM. This clone was seen only once. Its antigen is not identified. Clones were read by immunoSEQ multiplex PCR, and TCRdb kept only the in-frame ones, dropping some. The data contain about 180,000 clones, 85% to 95% of them seen just once; the ten biggest clones take up roughly 1%. Source: peripheral blood, taken 28 days after the second dose of the MenACWY control vaccine. The sequence came from an adult who received the MenACWY meningococcal vaccine as a control. This chain connects TRBV28 to TRBJ1-2; 9 bases match TRBD1. CDR3 sequence (DNA): TGTGCCAGCAGCCGTACAGGGGGCCCTAGGTATGGCTACACCTTC. It translates to CASSRTGGPRYGYTF.